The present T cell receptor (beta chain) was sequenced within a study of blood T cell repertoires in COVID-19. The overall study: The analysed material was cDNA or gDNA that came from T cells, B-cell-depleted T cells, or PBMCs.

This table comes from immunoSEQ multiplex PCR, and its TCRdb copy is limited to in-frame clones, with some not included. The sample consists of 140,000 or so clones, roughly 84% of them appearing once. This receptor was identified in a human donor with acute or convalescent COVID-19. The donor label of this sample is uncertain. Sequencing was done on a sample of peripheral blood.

CDR3 in amino acids: CATSFNHGSNQPQHF. The CDR3 region has the DNA TGTGCCACCAGCTTCAATCACGGGAGCAATCAGCCCCAGCATTTT. The V call is TRBV15, the J call TRBJ1-5; unclear D gene. The CDR3 runs to 15 residues. V was trimmed by 5 bases and J by 1 base, leaving 12 bases between them. The germline V gene encodes CDR1 LNHNV and CDR2 YYDKDF (reference sequence).